One sample yielded the 20 T cell receptor beta chains listed below, sequenced in a study of blood T cell repertoires in COVID-19. Here immunoSEQ multiplex PCR was the method, and the copy in TCRdb shows in-frame clones only, minus some. The sample holds under 300,000 clones, 75% to 90% seen once. Material for sequencing was PBMCs or T cells enriched from blood (not recorded which). These receptors were collected from a woman in her forties who had recovered from COVID-19.

The genes are TRBV7-9 and TRBJ1-5; D is unresolved. Trimming removed 1 base at V and 0 bases at J, with 10 bases between. CDR3 length equals 16 residues. The germline V gene encodes CDR1 SEHNR and CDR2 FQNEAQ (reference sequence). The CDR3 DNA reads TGTGCCAGCAGCTTAGTATCGGGAAGTAGCAATCAGCCCCAGCATTTT. Its protein is CASSLVSGSSNQPQHF.

The chain recombines TRBV9 with TRBJ1-3; tentatively, D is TRBD1 (5 bases). Germline V gene sequence: CDR1 SGDLS, CDR2 YYNGEE. The germline V and J ends were trimmed by 4 bases and 2 bases, with 13 bases remaining between them. CDR3 size: 15 residues. CDR3 sequence reads: CASSLRWGAGNTIYF. The CDR3 DNA is TGTGCCAGCAGCCTCCGCTGGGGGGCTGGAAACACCATATATTTT.

The chain couples TRBV18 to TRBJ2-2; no clear D gene. Per the germline V gene, CDR1 is KGHSH and CDR2 is LQKENI. The CDR3 spans 17 residues. Trimming pared 2 bases from V and 0 bases from J, leaving 13 bases between. The DNA for the CDR3 is TGTGCCAGCTCACCAATTATAACGGGTCCGAACACCGGGGAGCTGTTTTTT. It codes for CASSPIITGPNTGELFF.

The chain carries TRBV7-2 and TRBJ2-7, with 11 bases identical to TRBD2. V lost 6 bases and J lost 1; bases outside the gene matches: 5. Germline CDR1 and CDR2: SGHTA and FQGNSA. The CDR3 loop spans 15 amino acids. The DNA for the CDR3 is TGTGCCAGCAGTCGTCCTAGCGGGAGGTCCTACGAGCAGTACTTC. It specifies CASSRPSGRSYEQYF.

The chain uses TRBV30 and TRBJ1-1, with 7 positions matching TRBD1. This CDR3 comprises 14 residues. Germline V CDR1 and CDR2: GTSNPN, SVGIG (reference sequence). V gave up 0 bases and J gave up 3 bases; unmatched junction bases: 4. The CDR3 protein is CAWSVFGTDTEAFF. The CDR3 region has the DNA TGTGCCTGGAGTGTTTTTGGGACAGACACTGAAGCTTTCTTT.

This clone appeared once. This chain uses TRBV4-1 with TRBJ2-5; possible D gene TRBD1, 5 bases. The CDR3 has 14 amino acids. Trimming took off 4 bases at V and 5 bases at J, with 14 bases between the two ends. CDR1 is MGHRA and CDR2 is YSYEKL in the germline V gene. CDR3 region: CASSPTEASETQYF. For the CDR3, the DNA is TGCGCCAGCAGCCCGACAGAGGCGAGCGAGACCCAGTACTTC.

The chain combines TRBV2 with TRBJ2-2; 10 bases line up with TRBD2. Trimming cost V 4 bases and J 7 bases; bases outside gene matches: 15. The germline V gene has CDR1 SNHLY and CDR2 FYNNEI. There are 18 residues in the CDR3. CDR3 protein: CASSGQAGGIRMGGELFF. The CDR3 DNA sequence: TGTGCCAGCAGTGGTCAAGCGGGAGGGATCCGTATGGGCGGGGAGCTGTTTTTT.

This chain uses TRBV18 with TRBJ2-7; TRBD1 matches at 9 bases. The V gene's germline CDR1 is KGHSH and CDR2 LQKENI. CDR3 length: 14 residues. The J segment lost 6 bases and the V segment lost 6 bases, leaving 9 bases of the junction unmatched. The CDR3 nucleotides read TGTGCCAGCTCCCCGGGACAGGGTCTGGCCGAGCAGTACTTC. Amino acids: CASSPGQGLAEQYF.

This chain links TRBV5-1 with TRBJ1-1; D perhaps matches TRBD1 (5 bases). CDR1 SGHRS and CDR2 YFSETQ come from the germline V gene. The ends were cut back, 5 bases at V and 3 bases at J, with 17 bases in the middle. The CDR3 is 15 amino acids. In nucleotides, the CDR3 is TGCGCCAGCAGTACGGCGGGTGGGGGGTACACTGAAGCTTTCTTT. Amino acids: CASSTAGGGYTEAFF.

This sequence joins TRBV5-6 and TRBJ1-5; no reliable D call. The CDR3 is made up of 12 amino acids. Germline assignment: CDR1 SGHDT and CDR2 YYEEEE. The germline V and J ends were trimmed by 4 bases and 5 bases, with 7 bases remaining between them. Written as DNA, the CDR3 is TGTGCCAGCAGCCTCGGGGATCAGCCCCAGCATTTT. Amino acid sequence: CASSLGDQPQHF.

This sequence joins TRBV6-5 and TRBJ1-4, with 10 positions matching TRBD1. The CDR3 sequence is 15 residues long. CDR1 is MNHEY and CDR2 is SVGAGI in the germline V gene. Trimming took 2 bases from V and 6 from J; bases not matched to a gene: 3. CDR3 sequence (DNA): TGTGCCAGCAGTTACACCGGGACAGGGGATGAAAAACTGTTTTTT. Protein sequence: CASSYTGTGDEKLFF.

This clone appeared a single time. The chain employs TRBV3-1 (or the pseudogene TRBV3-2) and TRBJ1-1; D is uncertain. This CDR3 is 13 amino acids long. The germline CDR1 and CDR2 sequences are LGHDT and YNNKEL (reference sequence). Trimming removed 3 bases at V and 11 bases at J, with 16 bases between. In nucleotides, the CDR3 is TGTGCCAGCAGCCATGTCGCCCAGGCGAAGGCTTTCTTT. Translating gives CASSHVAQAKAFF.

The table lists this clone with a count of one. V is TRBV5-5 and J is TRBJ1-2; D is unresolved. CDR1 is SGHKS, CDR2 YYEKEE, per germline (reference sequence). The CDR3 extends over 14 amino acids. V shed 2 bases and J shed 3 bases, with 11 bases lying between them. For the CDR3, the DNA is TGTGCCAGCAGCTTAACTCTTTATGACTATGGCTACACCTTC. It encodes CASSLTLYDYGYTF.

The chain has TRBV30 and TRBJ1-2, with 10 bases lining up with TRBD1. Germline trimming cut 4 bases from V and 6 bases from J; bases unmatched to any gene: 5. Germline lookup yields CDR1 GTSNPN and CDR2 SVGIG (reference sequence). The CDR3 has 13 residues. The DNA of the CDR3 is TGTGCCTGGAATACCGGGACAGGGGATGGCTACACCTTC. This encodes CAWNTGTGDGYTF.

This clone was recorded a few times. V usage is TRBV19 and J usage is TRBJ2-7, with 8 bases fitting TRBD1. The trim removed 5 bases at V and 3 bases at J, leaving 9 bases unmatched. This CDR3 region has 15 residues. Germline values: CDR1 LNHDA, CDR2 SQIVND (reference sequence). The CDR3: CASSSSFRGLYEQYF. CDR3 in DNA: TGTGCCAGTAGTTCCTCGTTCAGGGGGCTCTACGAGCAGTACTTC.

This chain links TRBV9 with TRBJ1-4; a possible D gene is TRBD1 (5 bases). This CDR3 has 16 residues. Trimming shortened V by 1 base and J by 7 bases, and 17 bases separated the two germline ends. Germline CDR1 SGDLS, CDR2 YYNGEE. CDR3 in amino acids: CASSVNFQRGAEKLFF. The DNA of the CDR3 is TGTGCCAGCAGCGTAAATTTCCAGCGTGGGGCTGAAAAACTGTTTTTT.

A single count supports this clone. Other DNA sequences of this sample code for an identical CDR3. The V and J genes are TRBV12-3 or TRBV12-4 and TRBJ1-1; 7 nucleotides match TRBD1. V was pared by 5 bases and J by 4 bases, with 4 bases of the junction left unmatched. This CDR3 has 13 amino acids. CDR3: CASSLRQGTEAFF. In DNA, the CDR3 is TGTGCCAGCAGTCTCAGACAGGGCACTGAAGCTTTCTTT.

The chain has TRBV5-6 and TRBJ1-1; D call uncertain. Looked up from germline, CDR1 is SGHDT and CDR2 is YYEEEE. The CDR3 has 15 residues. The V gene lost 5 bases and the J gene lost 7 bases, with 21 bases spanning the gap. CDR3 residues: CASRFMGSRTIEAFF. The CDR3 region has the DNA TGTGCCAGCAGGTTTATGGGGAGCCGTACCATTGAAGCTTTCTTT.

The chain links TRBV11-2 to TRBJ1-2, with D possibly matching TRBD1 (6 bases). CDR3 length: 14 amino acids. V was shortened by 6 bases and J by 8 bases, with 19 bases between the two germline ends. Germline CDR1 reads SGHAT; CDR2 reads FQNNGV. The CDR3 bases are TGTGCCAGCAGGCGAAGACGACAGGCGGGCGGCTACACCTTC. This encodes CASRRRRQAGGYTF.

V is TRBV30 and J is TRBJ1-5; D is ambiguous. Germline values: CDR1 GTSNPN, CDR2 SVGIG (reference sequence). Trimming removed 1 base at V and 1 base at J, with 8 bases between. The CDR3 contains 14 residues. The CDR3 region is CAWSAGVSNQPQHF. As DNA, the CDR3 is TGTGCCTGGAGTGCTGGAGTAAGCAATCAGCCCCAGCATTTT.